This T cell receptor beta chain was observed in a study of blood T cell repertoires in COVID-19. Study overall: The origin of the acute and convalescent COVID-19 samples was the United States, Italy and Spain.

Clones were sequenced by immunoSEQ multiplex PCR, and TCRdb holds only the in-frame ones, with some missing. The table includes more than 65,000 clones, about 76% detected once. Germline-derived CDR1 and CDR2 are SGHRS and YFSETQ. CDR3 length: 13 residues. V lost 5 bases and J lost 1, with 9 bases in between. The sequenced sample consisted of peripheral blood. The J gene is TRBJ1-1, the V gene TRBV5-1; no firm D call. This sequence was found in a woman of 80 years or more with active or convalescent COVID-19. The CDR3 DNA reads TGCGCCAGCAGAAAGGAGCCGAACACTGAAGCTTTCTTT. Translated: CASRKEPNTEAFF.